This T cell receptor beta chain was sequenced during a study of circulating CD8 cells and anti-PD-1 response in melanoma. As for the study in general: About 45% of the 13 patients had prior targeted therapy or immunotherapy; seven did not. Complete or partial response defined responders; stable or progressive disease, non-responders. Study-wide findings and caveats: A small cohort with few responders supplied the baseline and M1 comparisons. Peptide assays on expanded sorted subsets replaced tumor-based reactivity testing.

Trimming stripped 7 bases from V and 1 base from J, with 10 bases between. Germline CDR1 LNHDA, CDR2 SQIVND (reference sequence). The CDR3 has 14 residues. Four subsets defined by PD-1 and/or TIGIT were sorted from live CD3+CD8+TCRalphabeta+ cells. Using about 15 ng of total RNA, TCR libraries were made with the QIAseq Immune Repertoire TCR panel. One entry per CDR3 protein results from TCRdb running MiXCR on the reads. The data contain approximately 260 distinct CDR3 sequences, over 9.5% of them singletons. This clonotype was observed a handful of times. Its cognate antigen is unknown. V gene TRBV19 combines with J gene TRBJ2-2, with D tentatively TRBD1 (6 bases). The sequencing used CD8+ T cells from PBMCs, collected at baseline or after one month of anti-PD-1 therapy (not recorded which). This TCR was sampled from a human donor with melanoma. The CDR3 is CASIPTGNTGELFF. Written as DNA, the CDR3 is TGTGCCAGTATCCCGACAGGGAACACCGGGGAGCTGTTTTTT.